The 15 T cell receptor beta chains reported below all come from one sample, sequenced in a study of T cell repertoires in cytomegalovirus infection (dated by TCRdb to the late 2010s). This sample was sequenced with an Illumina HiSeq 1500. TCRdb itself trimmed the public reads at Q25 with fastp, ran MiXCR and retained productive beta chains. One record per CDR3 amino acid sequence lists the most common genes and DNA. The sample has approximately 260,000 distinct CDR3 sequences on record, 17% of them singletons. Over 40% of the sample is in the top ten clones. The specimen was CD8+ T cells from PBMCs. The receptors were sampled from a human donor in good health (CMV status not recorded). Some clones in this sample may be carry-over from other donors' samples.

V usage is TRBV28 and J usage is TRBJ2-1; TRBD2 might be the D (5 bases). This CDR3 spans 15 amino acids. Per germline, CDR1 MDHEN and CDR2 SYDVKM. The V gene lost 3 bases and the J gene lost 6 bases, with 15 bases spanning the gap. Here the CDR3 reads CASSFWRATTNEQFF. CDR3 nucleotide sequence: TGTGCCAGCAGTTTTTGGCGGGCAACAACCAATGAGCAGTTCTTC.

This clonotype was seen ten or more times. This sequence joins TRBV7-9 and TRBJ1-1; 10 nucleotides align to TRBD1. The junction had 6 bases not matched to a gene; V was cut back by 7 bases and J by 10 bases. The CDR3 loop spans 12 amino acids. Germline V gene sequence: CDR1 SEHNR, CDR2 FQNEAQ (reference sequence). The CDR3 loop is CASIMGTGVAFF. The CDR3 DNA reads TGTGCCAGCATCATGGGGACAGGGGTAGCTTTCTTT.

The chain recombines TRBV7-6 with TRBJ2-7; no clear D gene. Deletions cut 5 bases from V and 6 bases from J, with 17 bases between. This CDR3 region has 14 residues. Germline V gene lookup returns CDR1 SGHVS and CDR2 FNYEAQ. The CDR3 nucleotides read TGTGCCAGCAGCCCACAGAGAAGTAGCTCCGAGCAGTACTTC. Its protein is CASSPQRSSSEQYF.

This clonotype came up a few times. The chain joins TRBV15 to TRBJ2-7, with a possible D match to TRBD1 (5 bases). In germline, CDR1 is LNHNV, CDR2 YYDKDF (reference sequence). V was shortened by 0 bases and J by 3 bases, with 9 bases between the two germline ends. The length of the CDR3 is 14 residues. The CDR3 bases are TGTGCCACCAGCAGAGATTTAGGGGACTACGAGCAGTACTTC. This sequence encodes CATSRDLGDYEQYF.

The rearrangement links TRBV28 to TRBJ2-1; perhaps TRBD2 as D (6 bases). V shed 3 bases and J shed 10 bases, with 19 bases lying between them. This CDR3 region has 15 residues. Germline CDR1 reads MDHEN; CDR2 reads SYDVKM. The chain's CDR3 is CASSFKRTINREQFF. The CDR3 coding sequence is TGTGCCAGCAGTTTCAAGAGGACTATAAATCGGGAGCAGTTCTTC.

This clonotype was seen many times. The chain uses TRBV4-2 and TRBJ1-1; no clear D gene. V was clipped by 2 bases and J by 1 base, with 11 bases between them. CDR3 length equals 15 residues. CDR1 is LGHNA, CDR2 YNFKEQ, per germline. The CDR3 spells CASSQTLQRNTEAFF. Written as DNA, the CDR3 is TGTGCCAGCAGCCAAACCCTACAAAGGAACACTGAAGCTTTCTTT.

The genes are TRBV19 and TRBJ1-6; tentative D call: TRBD1 (5 bases). This CDR3 spans 16 amino acids. The ends were cut back, 6 bases at V and 14 bases at J, with 26 bases in the middle. CDR1 and CDR2 from the germline V gene are LNHDA and SQIVND (reference sequence). The CDR3 is CASRRKLDLLMDTLHF. DNA of the CDR3: TGTGCCAGTAGGAGAAAACTGGACCTTCTCATGGACACCCTCCACTTT.

By frequency in the sample, this clonotype is large. CDR3 in amino acids: CASSRPGDPTSYEQYF. The CDR3 DNA reads as TGTGCCAGCAGCCGTCCCGGGGACCCCACCTCCTACGAGCAGTACTTC. The chain carries TRBV12-3 or TRBV12-4 and TRBJ2-7, with D possibly called TRBD1 or TRBD2 (5 bases each). The CDR3 is 16 amino acids. Trimming cost V 6 bases and J 0 bases, with 18 bases left between them.

For the CDR3, the DNA is TGTGCCAGCAGTGACTCGTCCGTCACTGAAGCTTTCTTT. This gives the protein CASSDSSVTEAFF. The chain links TRBV2 to TRBJ1-1; D is undetermined. The V gene lost 3 bases and the J gene lost 4 bases, with 9 bases spanning the gap. CDR1 is SNHLY, CDR2 FYNNEI, per germline. The CDR3 covers 13 residues.

This clonotype was detected ten times or more. The V call is TRBV7-8, the J call TRBJ1-1; D is perhaps TRBD1 (6 bases). There are 16 residues in the CDR3. Germline CDR1 is SGHVS and CDR2 is FQNEAQ. The germline V and J ends were trimmed by 4 bases and 1 base, with 16 bases remaining between them. The CDR3: CASSSMSDRKNTEAFF. CDR3 sequence (DNA): TGTGCCAGCAGCTCGATGTCTGACAGGAAGAACACTGAAGCTTTCTTT.

This clonotype was counted only a few times. This chain joins TRBV4-1 and TRBJ2-7; tentatively, D is TRBD1 or TRBD2 (6 bases each). This CDR3 is 14 amino acids long. V was shortened by 1 base and J by 2 bases, with 9 bases between the two germline ends. The germline V gene has CDR1 MGHRA and CDR2 YSYEKL. CDR3 nucleotide sequence: TGCGCCAGCAGCCAAGCGGGGGCCGCCTACGAGCAGTACTTC. This translates into CASSQAGAAYEQYF.

The V and J genes are TRBV7-9 and TRBJ2-2, with D maybe TRBD2 (5 bases). CDR1 and CDR2 (germline): SEHNR, FQNEAQ (reference sequence). The CDR3 has 18 residues. V lost 3 bases and J lost 6, with 23 bases in between. The CDR3 is CASSFEPGSRSAPGELFF. The CDR3 coding sequence is TGTGCCAGCAGCTTCGAACCGGGGTCAAGATCTGCACCCGGGGAGCTGTTTTTT.

This clonotype occurred a few times. At one end, the junction sequence differs from germline, possibly due to a read error. V gene TRBV28 combines with J gene TRBJ2-7, with a weak D call TRBD1 (6 bases). Germline V gene lookup returns CDR1 MDHEN and CDR2 SYDVKM. The CDR3 extends over 15 amino acids. CDR3: CASSFGQGLSSEQYF. CDR3 sequence (DNA): TGTGCCAGCAGTTTTGGGCAGGGGTTATCCTCCGAGCAGTACTTC. Complete variable domain (other parts from reference TRBV28 and TRBJ2-7): DVKVTQSSRYLVKRTGEKVFLECVQDMDHENMFWYRQDPGLGLRLIYFSYDVKMKEKGDIPEGYSVSREKKERFSLILESASTNQTSMYLCASSFGQGLSSEQYFGPGTRLTVT.

V gene TRBV4-2 combines with J gene TRBJ1-5; TRBD1 might be the D (5 bases). Germline V gene data show CDR1 as LGHNA and CDR2 as YNFKEQ. The CDR3 has 18 amino acids. V lost 1 base to trimming and J lost 0 bases, with 16 bases between them. CDR3: CASSQAYTGPDSNQPQHF. In DNA form, the CDR3 reads TGTGCCAGCAGCCAAGCTTACACGGGGCCCGATAGCAATCAGCCCCAGCATTTT.

There are a few counts of this clonotype. This chain's CDR3 is CASSIAGGYSTDTQYF. CDR3 bases: TGTGCCAGTAGTATAGCCGGGGGATATAGCACAGATACGCAGTATTTT. The chain carries TRBV19 and TRBJ2-3; possible D gene TRBD2, 6 bases. Trimming took off 1 base at V and 0 bases at J, with 11 bases between the two ends. Germline V gene data show CDR1 as LNHDA and CDR2 as SQIVND (reference sequence). This CDR3 has 16 residues.